One sample yielded the 24 T cell receptor beta chains listed below, sequenced in a study of cytomegalovirus exposure and HLA in healthy donors. In the PCR, 60 Vbeta and 13 Jbeta primers were used. Clones were sequenced by immunoSEQ multiplex PCR, and TCRdb holds only the in-frame ones, with some missing. The sample contains about 130,000 clones, 80% to 90% of which appear only once. Material for sequencing was PBMCs. The receptors were sampled from a woman between 35 and 50 years old in good health and CMV-seropositive.

The chain couples TRBV27 to TRBJ2-1; possible D gene TRBD2, 6 bases. Trimming pared 10 bases from V and 4 bases from J, leaving 11 bases between. Germline V gives CDR1 MNHEY, CDR2 SMNVEV (reference sequence). The length of the CDR3 is 12 residues. CDR3: CAIGGGYNEQFF. In nucleotides, the CDR3 is TGTGCCATCGGGGGTGGTTACAATGAGCAGTTCTTC.

The rearrangement uses TRBV18 and TRBJ2-7, with D possibly TRBD1 on 6 matching bases. V lost 3 bases to trimming and J lost 2 bases, with 11 bases between them. CDR1 and CDR2 from the germline V gene are KGHSH and LQKENI. This CDR3 region has 14 residues. The CDR3 region is CASSPRTEAYEQYF. Here the CDR3 DNA reads TGTGCCAGCTCACCGAGGACAGAGGCCTACGAGCAGTACTTC.

The CDR3 bases are TGTGCCAGCAGTTTTTGGCTCGGGACAGGGGAAATCGAGCAGTACTTC. Its translation is CASSFWLGTGEIEQYF. The chain has TRBV27 and TRBJ2-7; TRBD1 matches at 10 bases. The length of the CDR3 is 16 residues. From germline, CDR1 is MNHEY and CDR2 SMNVEV (reference sequence). J gave up 6 bases and V 3 bases, and 11 bases lay outside the gene matches.

The chain recombines TRBV27 with TRBJ1-5; D is ambiguous. This CDR3 comprises 14 residues. Germline CDR1 MNHEY, CDR2 SMNVEV (reference sequence). V lost 4 bases, J lost 4 bases, and 11 bases lay in between. CDR3 residues: CASSSPGRNQPQHF. In DNA form, the CDR3 reads TGTGCCAGCAGTTCGCCAGGCAGAAATCAGCCCCAGCATTTT.

V is TRBV7-2 and J is TRBJ1-2; D not certain. The CDR3 sequence is 15 residues long. CDR1 SGHTA and CDR2 FQGNSA come from the germline V gene. The V end lost 2 bases, the J end lost 1 base, and 11 bases lay between the germline ends. The CDR3 here is CASSLPGGINYGYTF. CDR3 DNA sequence: TGTGCCAGCAGCTTACCCGGCGGGATTAACTATGGCTACACCTTC.

The rearrangement links TRBV18 to TRBJ1-1; unclear D gene. Trimming removed 2 bases at V and 6 bases at J, with 7 bases between. Germline loops: CDR1 KGHSH, CDR2 LQKENI. The CDR3 is 12 residues long. The chain's CDR3 is CASSPVGSEAFF. The DNA for the CDR3 is TGTGCCAGCTCACCAGTCGGGTCTGAAGCTTTCTTT.

V is TRBV19 and J is TRBJ2-5; 11 nucleotides agree with TRBD2. The trim removed 4 bases at V and 4 bases at J, leaving 8 bases unmatched. The CDR3 totals 16 residues. Germline CDR1 and CDR2: LNHDA and SQIVND (reference sequence). The CDR3 DNA reads TGTGCCAGTAGTAATCTAGCGGGGGGCCAGGGAGAGACCCAGTACTTC. The encoded protein is CASSNLAGGQGETQYF.

The DNA for the CDR3 is TGTGCCATCAGTACCGACACGCTGGGCACTGAAGCTTTCTTT. Protein product: CAISTDTLGTEAFF. The chain links TRBV10-3 to TRBJ1-1; unclear D gene. V was clipped by 5 bases and J by 4 bases, with 14 bases between them. This CDR3 region has 14 residues. CDR1 is ENHRY, CDR2 SYGVKD, per germline.

The chain carries TRBV7-2 and TRBJ1-2; 10 bases are a match to TRBD1. CDR1 and CDR2 (germline): SGHTA, FQGNSA. The CDR3 runs to 18 residues. The V gene end was trimmed by 5 bases and the J gene end by 1 base; junction bases not matched to a gene: 13. As DNA, the CDR3 is TGTGCCAGCAGCACCCCCTCGAGGGACAGGGGCCTTAACTATGGCTACACCTTC. It yields the protein CASSTPSRDRGLNYGYTF. Complete variable domain (other parts from reference TRBV7-2 and TRBJ1-2): GAGVSQSPSNKVTEKGKDVELRCDPISGHTALYWYRQSLGQGLEFLIYFQGNSAPDKSGLPSDRFSAERTGGSVSTLTIQRTQQEDSAVYLCASSTPSRDRGLNYGYTFGSGTRLTVV.

This sequence joins TRBV29-1 and TRBJ2-7; possibly TRBD1 for D (6 bases). CDR1 is SQVTM, CDR2 ANQGSEA, per germline. Trimming stripped 6 bases from V and 2 bases from J, with 11 bases between. The CDR3 loop spans 12 amino acids. This chain's CDR3 is CSVQQGTYEQYF. The CDR3, as DNA: TGCAGCGTACAACAGGGTACCTACGAGCAGTACTTC.

This chain joins TRBV2 and TRBJ1-2, with a weak D call TRBD1 (6 bases). The CDR3 spans 15 residues. The germline gives CDR1 SNHLY, CDR2 FYNNEI. Trimming cost V 4 bases and J 1 base, with 13 bases left between them. CDR3 in DNA: TGTGCCAGCAGTGTATGGGACACCGTTAACTATGGCTACACCTTC. It yields the protein CASSVWDTVNYGYTF. The whole variable domain, filled in from reference TRBV2 and TRBJ1-2, reads EPEVTQTPSHQVTQMGQEVILRCVPISNHLYFYWYRQILGQKVEFLVSFYNNEISEKSEIFDDQFSVERPDGSNFTLKIRSTKLEDSAMYFCASSVWDTVNYGYTFGSGTRLTVV.

V gene TRBV27 combines with J gene TRBJ2-7; tentatively, D is TRBD2 (5 bases). The ends were cut back, 6 bases at V and 6 bases at J, with 18 bases in the middle. There are 14 residues in the CDR3. Germline V CDR1 and CDR2: MNHEY, SMNVEV (reference sequence). The CDR3: CASSSLTRNREQYF. Written as DNA, the CDR3 is TGTGCCAGCAGCTCACTAACTAGAAATCGCGAGCAGTACTTC.

The chain recombines TRBV28 with TRBJ1-2; D perhaps matches TRBD1 (6 bases). This CDR3 spans 13 amino acids. Germline V gene sequence: CDR1 MDHEN, CDR2 SYDVKM. The V end lost 6 bases, the J end lost 2 bases, and 10 bases lay between the germline ends. CDR3 region: CASRMTGNYGYTF. The DNA of the CDR3 is TGTGCCAGCAGGATGACAGGAAACTATGGCTACACCTTC.

The genes are TRBV30 and TRBJ1-6; no clear D gene. This CDR3 comprises 15 residues. Trimming took 0 bases from V and 6 from J, leaving 12 bases between them. The germline CDR1 and CDR2 sequences are GTSNPN and SVGIG (reference sequence). The CDR3 loop reads CAWSVSRYSNSPLHF. CDR3 sequence (DNA): TGTGCCTGGAGTGTAAGTCGGTACAGTAATTCACCCCTCCACTTT.

This clone has just one count. This chain connects TRBV2 to TRBJ1-5; D call uncertain. Germline V gene sequence: CDR1 SNHLY, CDR2 FYNNEI. With 7 bases removed from V and 0 bases from J, the gap between germline ends came to 13 bases. The CDR3 consists of 15 residues. The DNA of the CDR3 is TGTGCCAGCATGGGAGGGCCCTATAGCAATCAGCCCCAGCATTTT. Residues: CASMGGPYSNQPQHF.

The V gene is TRBV6-1, the J gene TRBJ1-2; 7 bases align to TRBD1. This CDR3 region has 15 residues. The V segment lost 3 bases and the J segment 4 bases; nucleotides outside the gene matches: 8. The germline V gene has CDR1 MNHNS and CDR2 SASEGT. CDR3 in DNA: TGTGCCAGCAGTGACTCCTTGGGACAGTTCTATGGCTACACCTTC. Its protein is CASSDSLGQFYGYTF.

This chain links TRBV9 with TRBJ2-7, with 9 nucleotides matching TRBD2. There are 15 residues in the CDR3. Unmatched junction bases numbered 6, after V lost 0 bases and J lost 5 bases. Germline V gene data show CDR1 as SGDLS and CDR2 as YYNGEE. The CDR3 DNA follows: TGTGCCAGCAGCGTAGGGAGCGGGGGGAACAACGAGCAGTACTTC. It specifies CASSVGSGGNNEQYF.

This clone was seen more than once but under ten times. The chain links TRBV19 to TRBJ1-2; D not certain. From germline, CDR1 is LNHDA and CDR2 SQIVND (reference sequence). The CDR3 totals 14 residues. V was trimmed by 8 bases and J by 0 bases, leaving 13 bases between them. CDR3 nucleotide sequence: TGTGCCAGTCGGAGGGATCAAGCTAACTATGGCTACACCTTC. It codes for CASRRDQANYGYTF.

The chain recombines TRBV15 with TRBJ2-7; tentative D call: TRBD1 (5 bases). V lost 3 bases and J lost 3, with 9 bases in between. Germline CDR1 LNHNV, CDR2 YYDKDF (reference sequence). The CDR3 loop spans 13 amino acids. The CDR3 is CATSRRDSYEQYF. In DNA, the CDR3 is TGTGCCACCAGCAGGCGTGACAGCTACGAGCAGTACTTC.

This rearrangement joins TRBV5-4 to TRBJ2-6; D remains ambiguous. V was pared by 1 base and J by 3 bases, with 5 bases between. Per germline, CDR1 SGHNT and CDR2 YYREEE (reference sequence). This CDR3 contains 14 residues. The CDR3 DNA reads as TGTGCCAGCAGCTTGATTTATGGGGCCAACGTCCTGACTTTC. Protein sequence: CASSLIYGANVLTF.

About this clone itself: Relative to the germline gene, one junction end is altered; a read error may explain this. This sequence joins TRBV5-1 and TRBJ1-2; 8 bases match TRBD1. This CDR3 has 14 residues. Germline V gene data show CDR1 as SGHRS and CDR2 as YFSETQ. The CDR3 DNA sequence: TGCGCCAGCAGTTTTCAGGGGGCTAACTATGGCTACCCCTTC. Residues: CASSFQGANYGYPF.

The chain has TRBV27 and TRBJ1-5; D may be TRBD1 (5 bases). V lost 5 bases, J lost 4 bases, and 9 bases lay in between. The V gene's germline CDR1 is MNHEY and CDR2 SMNVEV (reference sequence). The CDR3 is 13 amino acids. Written as DNA, the CDR3 is TGTGCCAGCAGTGGGGCGAGGAATCAGCCCCAGCATTTT. It codes for CASSGARNQPQHF.

This clone was recorded once. This rearrangement joins TRBV28 to TRBJ1-2; unclear D gene. Deletions cut 2 bases from V and 5 bases from J, with 6 bases between. The CDR3 loop spans 12 amino acids. The germline V gene encodes CDR1 MDHEN and CDR2 SYDVKM. The DNA for the CDR3 is TGTGCCAGCAGTTTAAAATCTTATGGCTACACCTTC. Translating it yields CASSLKSYGYTF.

V gene TRBV5-1 combines with J gene TRBJ2-1; 10 bases align to TRBD1. V shed 0 bases and J 2 bases; nucleotides not matched to a gene: 14. There are 20 residues in the CDR3. Germline V gene lookup returns CDR1 SGHRS and CDR2 YFSETQ. The CDR3 coding sequence is TGCGCCAGCAGCTTGGCGGGGACAGGGGAGGGGAACCATCCCTACAATGAGCAGTTCTTC. Residues: CASSLAGTGEGNHPYNEQFF.